What follows describes a single TCR beta chain. Antigen: not known. These data come from a study of identical twins. Study outcomes and limitations: A lower insertion count was a feature of abundant cord blood beta clonotypes, with no such feature in memory repertoires. Shared out-of-frame alpha sequences (those common to twins) showed excess low generation probability. The degree of excess twin sharing was weaker in beta out-of-frame sequences.

Carrying unique molecular identifiers, the cDNA also gained a universal primer site through template switching. TCRdb itself ran the 5' RACE reads through MiXCR, one entry per CDR3 protein. Among 500,000 or so distinct CDR3 sequences listed, over 11% were seen once. These data were also reused for a study on yellow fever vaccine responses in identical twins.

This TCR was recovered from a woman aged 18 to 35 in good health. The source material was CD4+ T cells sorted from blood.

The CDR3 nucleotides read TGTGCCAGCAGTGAGCCACTAGCGGGGACACTCAATGAGCAGTTCTTC. Translating it yields CASSEPLAGTLNEQFF. This chain connects TRBV25-1 to TRBJ2-1; 10 bases line up with TRBD2. The V segment lost 3 bases and the J segment 6 bases; nucleotides outside the gene matches: 8. The CDR3 contains 16 residues. CDR1 and CDR2 (germline): MGHDK, SYGVNS.